This section outlines one T cell receptor beta chain sequence together with its context. Its target is unknown. It was with 60 Vbeta and 13 Jbeta primers that the PCR ran. TCRdb's copy holds only in-frame clones and misses some; the assay was immunoSEQ multiplex PCR. This sample has roughly 200,000 clones, with roughly 79% found just once. The source of the sample is a study of cytomegalovirus exposure and HLA in healthy donors. Regarding the study as a whole: A missense variant in DCLRE1C was later tied to TCR beta V- and J-gene trimming.

This sequence originates from a woman aged 40 to 50 in good health and CMV-seronegative. The sample comprised PBMCs.

Written as DNA, the CDR3 is TGCGCCAGCAGCTTGGATGGCAGGGTCCAAGAGACCCAGTACTTC. Protein product: CASSLDGRVQETQYF. This chain connects TRBV5-1 to TRBJ2-5; D perhaps matches TRBD1 (5 bases). In germline, CDR1 is SGHRS, CDR2 YFSETQ. The CDR3 extends over 15 amino acids. V was pared by 0 bases and J by 1 base, with 10 bases between.